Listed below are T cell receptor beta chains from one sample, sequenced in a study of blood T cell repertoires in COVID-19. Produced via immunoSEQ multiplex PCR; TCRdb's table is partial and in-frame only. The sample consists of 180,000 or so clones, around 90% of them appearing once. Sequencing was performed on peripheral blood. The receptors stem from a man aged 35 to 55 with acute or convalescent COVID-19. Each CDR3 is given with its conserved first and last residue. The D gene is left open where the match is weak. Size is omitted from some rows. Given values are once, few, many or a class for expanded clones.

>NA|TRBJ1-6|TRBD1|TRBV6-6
CASSRNRDRVGSPLHF
TGTGCCAGCAGTCGGAACCGGGACAGGGTAGGGTCACCCCTCCACTTT
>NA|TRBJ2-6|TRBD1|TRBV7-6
CASSSPKGGGPLSGANVLTF
TGTGCCAGCAGCTCGCCAAAAGGGGGCGGACCTCTCTCTGGGGCCAACGTCCTGACTTTC
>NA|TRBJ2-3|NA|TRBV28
CASSVASTDTQYF
TGTGCCAGCAGTGTAGCTAGCACAGATACGCAGTATTTT
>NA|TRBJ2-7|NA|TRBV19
CASSQGMVYEQYF
TGTGCCAGTAGTCAGGGTATGGTCTACGAGCAGTACTTC
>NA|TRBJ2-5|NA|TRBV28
CASKSVYEETQYF
TGTGCCAGCAAAAGCGTTTATGAAGAGACCCAGTACTTC
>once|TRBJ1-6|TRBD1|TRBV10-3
CAISAGGRGRDNSPLHF
TGTGCCATCAGTGCGGGGGGCAGGGGGCGTGATAATTCACCCCTCCACTTT
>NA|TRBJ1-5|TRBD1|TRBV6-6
CASTKGQGEQPQHF
TGTGCCAGCACCAAAGGACAGGGGGAGCAGCCCCAGCATTTT
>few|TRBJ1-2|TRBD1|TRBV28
CASSPPGQGDGNYGYTF
TGTGCCAGCAGTCCACCGGGACAGGGTGACGGGAACTATGGCTACACCTTC
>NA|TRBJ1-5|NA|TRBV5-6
CASSFYFGGNQPQHF
TGTGCCAGCAGCTTCTATTTCGGGGGCAATCAGCCCCAGCATTTT
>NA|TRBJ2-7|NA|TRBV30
CAWSYRELGEQYF
TGTGCCTGGAGTTACAGGGAATTAGGCGAGCAGTACTTC
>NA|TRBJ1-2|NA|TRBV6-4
CASSDSPGTYGYTF
TGTGCCAGCAGTGACTCCCCGGGAACCTATGGCTACACCTTC
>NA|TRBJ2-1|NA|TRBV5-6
CASSLYSYNEQFF
TGTGCCAGCAGCTTGTACAGCTACAATGAGCAGTTCTTC
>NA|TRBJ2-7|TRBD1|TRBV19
CASSGTGGENTYEQYF
TGTGCCAGTTCGGGGACAGGGGGTGAAAATACCTACGAGCAGTACTTC
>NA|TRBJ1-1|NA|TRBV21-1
CASSKSVQGVVTEAFF
TGTGCCAGCAGCAAATCCGTACAGGGGGTAGTTACTGAAGCTTTCTTT
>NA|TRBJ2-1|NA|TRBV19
CASIGGNNEQFF
TGTGCCAGTATAGGAGGGAACAATGAGCAGTTCTTC
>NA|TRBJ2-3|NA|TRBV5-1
CASSSGGTDTQYF
TGCGCCAGCAGCTCCGGGGGCACAGATACGCAGTATTTT
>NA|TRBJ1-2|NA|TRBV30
CAWNRELNYGYTF
TGTGCCTGGAATAGGGAGCTTAACTATGGCTACACCTTC
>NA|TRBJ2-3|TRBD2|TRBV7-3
CASSSRLAQTDTQYF
TGTGCCAGCAGCTCCCGACTAGCGCAGACAGATACGCAGTATTTT
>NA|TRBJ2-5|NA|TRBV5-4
CASSQPGETQYF
TGTGCCAGCAGCCAACCAGGAGAGACCCAGTACTTC
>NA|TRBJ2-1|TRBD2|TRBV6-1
CASSDAGWGGENEQFF
TGTGCCAGCAGTGATGCAGGTTGGGGAGGGGAAAATGAGCAGTTCTTC
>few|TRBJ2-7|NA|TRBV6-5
CASRLEEGFTYEQYF
TGTGCCAGCAGGTTAGAGGAAGGCTTCACCTACGAGCAGTACTTC